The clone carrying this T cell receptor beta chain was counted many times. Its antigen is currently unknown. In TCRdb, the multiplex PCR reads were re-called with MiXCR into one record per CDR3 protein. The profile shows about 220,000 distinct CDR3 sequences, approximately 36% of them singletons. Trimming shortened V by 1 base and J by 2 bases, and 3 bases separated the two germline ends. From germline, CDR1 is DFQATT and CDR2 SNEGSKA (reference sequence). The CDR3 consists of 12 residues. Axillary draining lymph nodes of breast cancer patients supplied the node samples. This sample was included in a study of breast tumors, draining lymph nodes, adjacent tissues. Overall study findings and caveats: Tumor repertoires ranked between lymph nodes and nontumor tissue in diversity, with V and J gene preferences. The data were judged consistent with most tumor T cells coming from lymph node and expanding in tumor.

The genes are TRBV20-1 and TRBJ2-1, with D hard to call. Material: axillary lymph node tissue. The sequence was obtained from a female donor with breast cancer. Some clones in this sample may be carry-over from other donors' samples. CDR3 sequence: CSARATYNEQFF. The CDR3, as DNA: TGCAGTGCTAGAGCTACCTACAATGAGCAGTTCTTC.